This T cell receptor beta chain is from a study of blood T cell repertoires in COVID-19. About the research overall: Acute and convalescent COVID-19 specimens originated in the United States, Italy and Spain. The analysed material was cDNA or gDNA that came from T cells, B-cell-depleted T cells, or PBMCs.

Authors' analysis steps: How many nucleated cells were present was estimated from reference gene primer amplification. The method was immunoSEQ multiplex PCR; TCRdb's version includes in-frame clones alone and lacks a portion of them. V, J and clone size derive from that table, while D and trimming were established from the DNA sequence. The sample has some 220,000 clones, approximately 82% seen once. Per the germline V gene, CDR1 is LGHNA and CDR2 is YSLEER. The CDR3 is made up of 15 amino acids. V was clipped by 0 bases and J by 7 bases, with 15 bases between them. The sequencing input was peripheral blood. The rearrangement joins TRBV4-3 to TRBJ2-5; tentative D call: TRBD2 (6 bases). The source of this sequence is a man between 45 and 60 years old with active or convalescent COVID-19. CDR3 loop: CASSQERAGSGTQYF. In DNA form, the CDR3 reads TGCGCCAGCAGCCAAGAACGTGCCGGTAGCGGGACCCAGTACTTC.